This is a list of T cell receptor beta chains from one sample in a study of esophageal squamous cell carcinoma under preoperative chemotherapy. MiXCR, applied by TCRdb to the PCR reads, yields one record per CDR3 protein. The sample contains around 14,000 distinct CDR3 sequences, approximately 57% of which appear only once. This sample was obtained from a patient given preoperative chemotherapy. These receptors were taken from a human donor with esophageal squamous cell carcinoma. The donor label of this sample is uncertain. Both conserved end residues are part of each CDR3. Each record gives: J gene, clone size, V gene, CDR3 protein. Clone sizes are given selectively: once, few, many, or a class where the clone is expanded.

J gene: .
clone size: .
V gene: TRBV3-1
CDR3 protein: CASGLHSSYEQYF

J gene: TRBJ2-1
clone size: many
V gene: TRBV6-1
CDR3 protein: CASRREPSYNEQFF

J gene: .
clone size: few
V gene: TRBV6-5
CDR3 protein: CASSYRRGYEQYF

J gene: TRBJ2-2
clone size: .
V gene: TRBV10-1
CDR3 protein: CASSEGFNTGELFF

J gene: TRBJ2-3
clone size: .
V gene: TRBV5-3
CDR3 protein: CAGSGGTDVETQYF

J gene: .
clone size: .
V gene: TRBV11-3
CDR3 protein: CASSMSTDTQYF

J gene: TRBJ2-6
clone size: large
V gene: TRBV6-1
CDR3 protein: CASSVRPSGANVLTF

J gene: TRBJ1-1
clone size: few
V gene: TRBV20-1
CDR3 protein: CSARGAGTGGNTEAFF

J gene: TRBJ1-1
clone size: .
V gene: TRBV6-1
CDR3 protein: CASSQPRVGKTEAFF

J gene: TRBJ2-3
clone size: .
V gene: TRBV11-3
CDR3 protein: CASSLSSGGAQYF

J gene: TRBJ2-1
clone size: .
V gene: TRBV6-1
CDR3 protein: CASSGREGGCATYGELFF

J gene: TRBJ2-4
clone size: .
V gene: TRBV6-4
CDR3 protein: CGSSLGGWAGDTQYF

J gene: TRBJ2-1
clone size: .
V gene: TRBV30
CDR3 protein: CAWSPGGGQFF

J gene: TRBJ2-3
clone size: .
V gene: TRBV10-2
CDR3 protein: CASRFGLAVTDTQYF

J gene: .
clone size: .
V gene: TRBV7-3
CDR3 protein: CASSSTSAGGGRYEQYF

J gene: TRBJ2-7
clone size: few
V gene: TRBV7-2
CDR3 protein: CASSPAGPYEQYF

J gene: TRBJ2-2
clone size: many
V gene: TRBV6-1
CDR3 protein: CASSALPAVIAGGPNTGELFF

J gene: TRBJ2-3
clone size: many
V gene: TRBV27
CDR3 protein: CASSSDSTDTQYF

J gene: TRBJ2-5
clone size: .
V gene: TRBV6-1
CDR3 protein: CARGHGGRGAGTQYF

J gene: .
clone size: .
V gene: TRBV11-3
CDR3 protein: CASSPGTSDQETQYF

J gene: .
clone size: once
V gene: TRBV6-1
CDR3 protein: CASRRGVGETQYF

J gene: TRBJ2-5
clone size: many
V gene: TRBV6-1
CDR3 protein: CASTRPAGGWTKETQYF